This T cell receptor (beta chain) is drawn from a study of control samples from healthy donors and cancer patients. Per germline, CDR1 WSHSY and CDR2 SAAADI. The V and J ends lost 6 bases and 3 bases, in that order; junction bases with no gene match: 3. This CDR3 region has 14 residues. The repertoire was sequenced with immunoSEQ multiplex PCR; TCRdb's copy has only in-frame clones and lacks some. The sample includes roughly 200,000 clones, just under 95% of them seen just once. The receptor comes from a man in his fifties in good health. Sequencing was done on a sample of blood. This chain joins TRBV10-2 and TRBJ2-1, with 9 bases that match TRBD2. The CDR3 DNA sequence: TGCGCCAGCAGAAGTAGCGGGGGCTACAATGAGCAGTTCTTC. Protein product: CASRSSGGYNEQFF.